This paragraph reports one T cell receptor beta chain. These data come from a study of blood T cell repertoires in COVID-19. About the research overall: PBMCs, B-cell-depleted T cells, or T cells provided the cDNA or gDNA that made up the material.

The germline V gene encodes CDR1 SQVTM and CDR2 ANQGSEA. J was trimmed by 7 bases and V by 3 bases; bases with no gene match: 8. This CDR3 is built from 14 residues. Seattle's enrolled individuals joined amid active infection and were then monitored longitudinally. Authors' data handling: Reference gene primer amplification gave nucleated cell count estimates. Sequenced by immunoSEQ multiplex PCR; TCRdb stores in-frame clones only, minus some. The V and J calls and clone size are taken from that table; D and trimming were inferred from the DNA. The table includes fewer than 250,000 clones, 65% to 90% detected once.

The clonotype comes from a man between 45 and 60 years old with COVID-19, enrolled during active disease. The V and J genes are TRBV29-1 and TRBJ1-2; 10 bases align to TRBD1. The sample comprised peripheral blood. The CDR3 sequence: CSVDLGQGVSGYTF. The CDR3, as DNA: TGCAGCGTTGATTTAGGACAGGGGGTGTCTGGCTACACCTTC.